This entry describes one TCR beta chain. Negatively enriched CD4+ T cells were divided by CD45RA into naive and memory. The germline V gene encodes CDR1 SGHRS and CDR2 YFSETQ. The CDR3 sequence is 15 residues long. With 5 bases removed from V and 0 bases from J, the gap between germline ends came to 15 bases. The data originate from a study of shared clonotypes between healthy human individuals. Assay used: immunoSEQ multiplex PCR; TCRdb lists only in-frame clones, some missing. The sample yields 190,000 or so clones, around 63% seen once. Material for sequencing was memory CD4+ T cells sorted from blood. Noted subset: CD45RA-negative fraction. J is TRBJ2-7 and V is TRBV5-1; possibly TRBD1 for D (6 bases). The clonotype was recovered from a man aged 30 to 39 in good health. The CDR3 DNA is TGCGCCAGCAGTAGTGGGGGCGGACCCTCCTACGAGCAGTACTTC. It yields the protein CASSSGGGPSYEQYF.